This is a list of T cell receptor beta chains from one sample in a study of molecular identifiers for immune sequencing clone quantification. TCRdb ran MiXCR on the PCR reads and lists one entry per CDR3 protein. The sample comprises more than 250,000 distinct CDR3 sequences, about a fifth of which are singletons, and 0.7% to 0.9% rests with the top ten. Sequencing was performed on naive CD8+ T cells from blood, with Jurkat cell RNA spiked in. The receptor source for this set is a human donor in good health. Some libraries in this study had Jurkat cell RNA spiked in. CDR3s include the opening cysteine and the closing phenylalanine or tryptophan. The D gene is left open where the match is weak. Expanded clones are given a class, and other clones once, few, many or no size at all.

d_gene: TRBD2
abundance: NA
v_gene: TRBV4-3
j_gene: TRBJ2-1
CDR3aa: CASSPWTSNYNEQFF
CDR3nt: TGCGCCAGCAGCCCCTGGACTAGCAACTACAATGAGCAGTTCTTC

d_gene: NA
abundance: few
v_gene: TRBV27
j_gene: TRBJ2-7
CDR3aa: CASSLLGGSYREQYF
CDR3nt: TGTGCCAGCAGTTTATTAGGCGGCTCCTACCGCGAGCAGTACTTC

d_gene: NA
abundance: NA
v_gene: TRBV19
j_gene: TRBJ1-5
CDR3aa: CASSAGTRGSQPQHF
CDR3nt: TGTGCCAGTAGTGCCGGGACTCGGGGAAGTCAGCCCCAGCATTTT

d_gene: NA
abundance: many
v_gene: TRBV7-9
j_gene: TRBJ2-2
CDR3aa: CASSLEGGELFF
CDR3nt: TGTGCCAGCAGCTTAGAAGGCGGGGAGCTGTTTTTT

d_gene: NA
abundance: many
v_gene: TRBV12-3/TRBV12-4
j_gene: TRBJ2-7
CDR3aa: CASSFGAGRSYEQYF
CDR3nt: TGTGCCAGCAGTTTCGGGGCGGGCCGCTCCTACGAGCAGTACTTC

d_gene: NA
abundance: many
v_gene: TRBV19
j_gene: TRBJ1-5
CDR3aa: CARGSQPQHF
CDR3nt: TGTGCCAGGGGGAGTCAGCCCCAGCATTTT

d_gene: NA
abundance: many
v_gene: TRBV28
j_gene: TRBJ1-5
CDR3aa: CASSRLGAGKQPQHF
CDR3nt: TGTGCCAGCAGCCGCTTGGGGGCCGGGAAGCAGCCCCAGCATTTT

d_gene: NA
abundance: few
v_gene: TRBV28
j_gene: TRBJ1-5
CDR3aa: CASMGSGQPQHF
CDR3nt: TGTGCCAGCATGGGGTCTGGGCAGCCCCAGCATTTT

d_gene: NA
abundance: few
v_gene: TRBV30
j_gene: TRBJ2-5
CDR3aa: CAWTGGSDSETQYF
CDR3nt: TGTGCCTGGACAGGGGGGTCAGATTCGGAGACCCAGTACTTC

d_gene: NA
abundance: many
v_gene: TRBV6-5
j_gene: TRBJ1-4
CDR3aa: CASSPGQLFFEKLFF
CDR3nt: TGTGCCAGCAGCCCGGGGCAATTATTTTTTGAGAAACTGTTTTTT

d_gene: TRBD2
abundance: many
v_gene: TRBV12-3/TRBV12-4
j_gene: TRBJ2-3
CDR3aa: CASSHRLAGFTDTQYF
CDR3nt: TGTGCCAGCAGTCACCGACTAGCGGGATTCACAGATACGCAGTATTTT

d_gene: TRBD1
abundance: many
v_gene: TRBV19
j_gene: TRBJ2-1
CDR3aa: CASSKTGATEQFF
CDR3nt: TGTGCCAGTAGTAAAACAGGGGCGACTGAGCAGTTCTTC

d_gene: NA
abundance: many
v_gene: TRBV4-3
j_gene: TRBJ1-1
CDR3aa: CASSDTGDMNTEAFF
CDR3nt: TGCGCCAGCAGCGATACGGGCGACATGAACACTGAAGCTTTCTTT

d_gene: NA
abundance: many
v_gene: TRBV12-3/TRBV12-4
j_gene: TRBJ2-3
CDR3aa: CASRGQPTDTQYF
CDR3nt: TGTGCCAGCAGAGGACAACCCACAGATACGCAGTATTTT

d_gene: NA
abundance: few
v_gene: TRBV9
j_gene: TRBJ1-4
CDR3aa: CASSVVGEATNEKLFF
CDR3nt: TGTGCCAGCAGCGTAGTAGGGGAAGCAACTAATGAAAAACTGTTTTTT

d_gene: NA
abundance: NA
v_gene: TRBV27
j_gene: TRBJ1-2
CDR3aa: CASSFSVNYGCTF
CDR3nt: TGTGCCAGCAGTTTTTCAGTAAACTATGGCTGCACCTTC